Shown below are 30 T cell receptor beta chains from a single sample sequenced in a study of PD-1 blockade in classical Hodgkin lymphoma. Libraries were prepared by immunoSEQ multiplex PCR; TCRdb keeps only in-frame clonotypes and omits some of them. The sample shows tens of thousands of clones, over 65% of them seen only once. Described time point: cycle 4 day 1 (C4D1), after 6 weeks of nivolumab. After autologous stem cell transplantation all patients relapsed, and prior brentuximab vedotin exposure differed between cohorts. The sequences come from peripheral blood mononuclear cells (PBMCs), collected before the fourth cycle of nivolumab. These receptors all come from a human donor with classical Hodgkin lymphoma.

This chain joins TRBV19 and TRBJ1-1; D is uncertain. Deletions cut 3 bases from V and 1 base from J, with 15 bases between. The germline CDR1 and CDR2 sequences are LNHDA and SQIVND (reference sequence). This CDR3 is built from 16 residues. Written as DNA, the CDR3 is TGTGCCAGTAGTATTTTTCCGGGCGTAGGGAACACTGAAGCTTTCTTT. Its protein is CASSIFPGVGNTEAFF.

The table lists this clone with a count of one. The chain combines TRBV15 with TRBJ1-4, with D uncertain. Germline CDR1 LNHNV, CDR2 YYDKDF (reference sequence). CDR3 length: 16 amino acids. Trimming pared 5 bases from V and 0 bases from J, leaving 13 bases between. CDR3 bases: TGTGCCACCAGCCCCCCTGGGTCCCCAACTAATGAAAAACTGTTTTTT. Protein product: CATSPPGSPTNEKLFF.

The chain carries TRBV27 and TRBJ2-3; no clear D. Trimming stripped 9 bases from V and 2 bases from J, with 15 bases between. This CDR3 comprises 14 residues. Germline CDR1 MNHEY, CDR2 SMNVEV (reference sequence). CDR3 sequence: CASAAAGFTDTQYF. The CDR3 DNA follows: TGTGCCAGTGCGGCAGCAGGCTTCACAGATACGCAGTATTTT.

The CDR3 DNA sequence: TGTGCCAGCAGCTTAGATTGGACTTACACCGGGGAGCTGTTTTTT. This sequence encodes CASSLDWTYTGELFF. This chain uses TRBV7-2 with TRBJ2-2; TRBD2 might be the D (5 bases). Germline values: CDR1 SGHTA, CDR2 FQGNSA. The CDR3 runs 15 residues. V lost 1 base, J lost 3 bases, and 9 bases lay in between.

This clone has a handful of counts. The chain combines TRBV5-4 with TRBJ2-7; the D gene is possibly TRBD2 (6 bases). This CDR3 has 13 residues. V was cut by 2 bases and J by 4 bases, with 10 bases left in between. Looked up from germline, CDR1 is SGHNT and CDR2 is YYREEE (reference sequence). The DNA of the CDR3 is TGTGCCAGCAGCTTAGAGGGAGGTTACGAGCAGTACTTC. Translation gives CASSLEGGYEQYF.

This chain connects TRBV7-9 to TRBJ2-7, with 8 bases lining up with TRBD1. The V segment lost 3 bases and the J segment 3 bases; nucleotides outside the gene matches: 4. Germline CDR1 is SEHNR and CDR2 is FQNEAQ (reference sequence). This CDR3 has 14 residues. CDR3 nucleotide sequence: TGTGCCAGCAGCTTTTCAGGACAGGGCTACGAGCAGTACTTC. It specifies CASSFSGQGYEQYF.

The J gene is TRBJ2-7, the V gene TRBV27; TRBD1 matches at 10 bases. From germline, CDR1 is MNHEY and CDR2 SMNVEV (reference sequence). V gave up 5 bases and J gave up 2 bases; unmatched junction bases: 12. The CDR3 loop spans 17 amino acids. CDR3 bases: TGTGCCAGCAGTCCCCTCCCGGGACAGGGGCCAACCTACGAGCAGTACTTC. This sequence encodes CASSPLPGQGPTYEQYF.

This sequence joins TRBV5-1 and TRBJ2-1; tentatively, D is TRBD2 (5 bases). V was shortened by 1 base and J by 9 bases, with 14 bases between the two germline ends. CDR1 SGHRS and CDR2 YFSETQ come from the germline V gene. The CDR3 has 14 amino acids. The CDR3 loop reads CASSLFFGEGEQFF. CDR3 DNA sequence: TGCGCCAGCAGCTTGTTTTTCGGGGAAGGTGAGCAGTTCTTC.

This sequence joins TRBV27 and TRBJ1-4, with no clear D. Trimming cost V 5 bases and J 0 bases, with 10 bases left between them. The CDR3 sequence is 15 residues long. The V gene's germline CDR1 is MNHEY and CDR2 SMNVEV (reference sequence). In nucleotides, the CDR3 is TGTGCCAGCAGTCGAGCGTTTGCAACTAATGAAAAACTGTTTTTT. Protein sequence: CASSRAFATNEKLFF. The whole variable domain, remainder taken from reference TRBV27 and TRBJ1-4, is EAQVTQNPRYLITVTGKKLTVTCSQNMNHEYMSWYRQDPGLGLRQIYYSMNVEVTDKGDVPEGYKVSRKEKRNFPLILESPSPNQTSLYFCASSRAFATNEKLFFGSGTQLSVL.

The chain uses TRBV5-1 and TRBJ2-5, with no clear D. The germline V and J ends were trimmed by 2 bases and 5 bases, with 10 bases remaining between them. Germline CDR1 is SGHRS and CDR2 is YFSETQ. The CDR3 loop spans 13 amino acids. The CDR3 loop is CASSFSSAETQYF. The CDR3 nucleotides read TGCGCCAGCAGCTTCTCAAGCGCTGAGACCCAGTACTTC.

In its sample, this clone is medium-sized (0.01 to 0.1%). The chain has TRBV5-4 and TRBJ2-7; weak D call: TRBD1 (6 bases). The CDR3 totals 13 residues. V lost 0 bases and J lost 6, with 10 bases in between. Germline CDR1 reads SGHNT; CDR2 reads YYREEE (reference sequence). The CDR3 protein is CASSLEAGVEQYF. CDR3 nucleotide sequence: TGTGCCAGCAGCTTGGAGGCAGGGGTCGAGCAGTACTTC.

The CDR3 DNA follows: TGTGCCAGCAGTGGGCAGGGAGGCACTGAAGCTTTCTTT. This gives the protein CASSGQGGTEAFF. This chain joins TRBV25-1 and TRBJ1-1, with a possible D match to TRBD1 (5 bases). Trimming took 4 bases from V and 4 from J, leaving 10 bases between them. This CDR3 region has 13 residues. Germline assignment: CDR1 MGHDK and CDR2 SYGVNS.

The genes are TRBV10-1 and TRBJ2-3; D could derive from TRBD1 or TRBD2 (5 bases each). Trimming stripped 4 bases from V and 8 bases from J, with 7 bases between. The germline CDR1 and CDR2 sequences are WNHNN and SYGVQD (reference sequence). CDR3 length equals 11 residues. CDR3 in amino acids: CASSVGGTQYF. The CDR3 bases are TGCGCCAGCAGTGTTGGGGGTACGCAGTATTTT.

The J gene is TRBJ2-3, the V gene TRBV4-3; D may match TRBD1 or TRBD2 (6 bases each). This CDR3 contains 15 residues. Germline V gene lookup returns CDR1 LGHNA and CDR2 YSLEER. V lost 0 bases and J 6 bases, leaving 13 bases between the germline ends. CDR3 in amino acids: CASSQEMRGVDTQYF. The CDR3, as DNA: TGCGCCAGCAGCCAAGAAATGAGGGGGGTGGATACGCAGTATTTT.

This clone showed up just a few times. The rearrangement links TRBV7-2 to TRBJ1-1; TRBD1 might be the D (5 bases). Germline CDR1 is SGHTA and CDR2 is FQGNSA. This CDR3 comprises 14 residues. V was cut by 2 bases and J by 0 bases, with 7 bases left in between. In nucleotides, the CDR3 is TGTGCCAGCAGCTTACGGGGGGTGAACACTGAAGCTTTCTTT. It translates to CASSLRGVNTEAFF.

The chain is built from TRBV5-4 and TRBJ2-5; D unresolved. Deletions cut 4 bases from V and 5 bases from J, with 12 bases between. The germline CDR1 and CDR2 sequences are SGHNT and YYREEE (reference sequence). The CDR3 is 13 amino acids. CDR3 DNA sequence: TGTGCCAGCAGCGCCAGGCCTGGGGAGACCCAGTACTTC. This encodes CASSARPGETQYF.

This rearrangement joins TRBV5-1 to TRBJ2-3, with TRBD1 identical over 9 bases. There are 14 residues in the CDR3. Germline values: CDR1 SGHRS, CDR2 YFSETQ. The trim removed 5 bases at V and 5 bases at J, leaving 6 bases unmatched. CDR3 in amino acids: CASRVTGGGDTQYF. CDR3 bases: TGCGCCAGCAGAGTTACAGGGGGCGGAGATACGCAGTATTTT.

This chain connects TRBV20-1 to TRBJ1-1, with D hard to call. Germline V gene data show CDR1 as DFQATT and CDR2 as SNEGSKA (reference sequence). V was pared by 4 bases and J by 8 bases, with 11 bases between. CDR3 length: 11 amino acids. CDR3 protein: CSAISVPEAFF. CDR3 DNA sequence: TGCAGTGCTATCTCTGTTCCCGAAGCTTTCTTT.

This chain connects TRBV4-3 to TRBJ1-6; D ambiguous. This CDR3 contains 16 residues. Germline V gene sequence: CDR1 LGHNA, CDR2 YSLEER. V lost 3 bases and J lost 6, with 15 bases in between. The CDR3: CASSHRAEGINSPLHF. CDR3 nucleotides: TGCGCCAGCAGCCATAGGGCAGAAGGGATTAATTCACCCCTCCACTTT.

This chain joins TRBV19 and TRBJ2-7; 10 bases map to TRBD1. The germline V gene encodes CDR1 LNHDA and CDR2 SQIVND (reference sequence). Trimming at V came to 3 bases and at J to 6 bases, leaving 5 bases not matched to a gene. The CDR3 extends over 14 amino acids. CDR3 DNA sequence: TGTGCCAGTAGTATCGGGGGGACAGGGGTCGAGCAGTACTTC. This translates into CASSIGGTGVEQYF.

This sequence joins TRBV4-2 and TRBJ1-4; weak D call: TRBD1 (5 bases). Germline assignment: CDR1 LGHNA and CDR2 YNFKEQ. The V end lost 0 bases, the J end lost 11 bases, and 19 bases lay between the germline ends. This CDR3 contains 16 residues. Written as DNA, the CDR3 is TGTGCCAGCAGCCAAGATGTTGCGGACAATGGACGGAAACTGTTTTTT. Protein: CASSQDVADNGRKLFF.

The chain links TRBV7-2 to TRBJ2-7, with no clear D. Germline V gene lookup returns CDR1 SGHTA and CDR2 FQGNSA. The CDR3 extends over 11 amino acids. The V end was cut by 2 bases, the J end by 4 bases, with 3 bases between. CDR3 in DNA: TGTGCCAGCAGCTTAAAGTACGAGCAGTACTTC. Encoded protein: CASSLKYEQYF.

The rearrangement joins TRBV11-2 to TRBJ2-5; 8 bases agree with TRBD1. Losses at the gene ends were 3 bases for V and 6 bases for J; bases not matched to a gene: 6. This CDR3 spans 14 amino acids. The germline CDR1 and CDR2 sequences are SGHAT and FQNNGV. The CDR3 here is CASSLAGGAKTQYF. The CDR3 DNA reads TGTGCCAGCAGCTTGGCAGGGGGCGCGAAGACCCAGTACTTC.

The chain is built from TRBV7-3 and TRBJ2-7; TRBD1 aligns across 8 bases. The CDR3 loop spans 15 amino acids. V lost 5 bases and J lost 3; bases outside the gene matches: 9. Per germline, CDR1 SGHTA and CDR2 FQGTGA. This CDR3 reads CASSLSGTGFYEQYF. CDR3 DNA: TGTGCCAGCAGCCTCTCGGGGACAGGATTCTACGAGCAGTACTTC.

The V call is TRBV4-3, the J call TRBJ1-1, with no clear D. The germline V gene encodes CDR1 LGHNA and CDR2 YSLEER. The germline V and J ends were trimmed by 4 bases and 3 bases, with 12 bases remaining between them. The CDR3 has 14 residues. The CDR3: CASSPFRPYTEAFF. The CDR3 coding sequence is TGCGCCAGCAGCCCTTTCAGGCCATACACTGAAGCTTTCTTT.

This clone appeared once. V is TRBV6-5 and J is TRBJ1-2, with D maybe TRBD1 (6 bases). The germline gives CDR1 MNHEY, CDR2 SVGAGI. V was trimmed by 4 bases and J by 3 bases, leaving 15 bases between them. There are 15 residues in the CDR3. The CDR3 reads CASSSTRGSYYGYTF. CDR3 coding DNA: TGTGCCAGCAGTTCGACCAGGGGTTCCTACTATGGCTACACCTTC.

The gene calls are TRBV6-5 and TRBJ2-7; 8 bases are shared with TRBD1. The CDR3 has 15 residues. Germline values: CDR1 MNHEY, CDR2 SVGAGI. V was clipped by 5 bases and J by 2 bases; unmatched bases: 8. CDR3 bases: TGTGCCAGCAGTCGCCTTTCGGGACAGGCCTACGAGCAGTACTTC. Protein: CASSRLSGQAYEQYF.

The V call is TRBV4-2, the J call TRBJ2-7; D possibly corresponds to TRBD2 (7 bases). The CDR3 has 15 residues. V dropped 0 bases and J dropped 2 bases, with 11 bases sitting between them. The germline V gene encodes CDR1 LGHNA and CDR2 YNFKEQ. The CDR3 DNA is TGTGCCAGCAGCCAAGAAGGGGGGGGTACCTACGAGCAGTACTTC. This translates into CASSQEGGGTYEQYF.

The genes are TRBV6-5 and TRBJ1-2; D gene unclear. From germline, CDR1 is MNHEY and CDR2 SVGAGI. The CDR3 has 15 residues. V lost 2 bases, J lost 5 bases, and 15 bases lay in between. Here the CDR3 DNA reads TGTGCCAGCAGTTACCTCCGGACCCGGCGGTATGGCTACACCTTC. It yields the protein CASSYLRTRRYGYTF.

This chain links TRBV7-6 with TRBJ2-5; 10 bases are shared with TRBD2. V was clipped by 4 bases and J by 10 bases; unmatched bases: 6. Germline V lookup: CDR1 SGHVS, CDR2 FNYEAQ. This CDR3 contains 13 residues. The CDR3 spells CASSSASGGVQYF. Written as DNA, the CDR3 is TGTGCCAGCAGCTCGGCTAGCGGGGGCGTCCAGTACTTC. Combining the CDR3 with reference TRBV7-6 and TRBJ2-5 gives the whole variable domain GAGVSQSPRYKVTKRGQDVALRCDPISGHVSLYWYRQALGQGPEFLTYFNYEAQQDKSGLPNDRFSAERPEGSISTLTIQRTEQRDSAMYRCASSSASGGVQYFGPGTRLLVL.